This T cell receptor beta chain was obtained from a study of T cell responses to AZD1222 COVID-19 vaccine. TCRdb's table, derived via immunoSEQ multiplex PCR, lists solely in-frame clones and lacks some. The table shows some 130,000 clones, with over 75% occurring only once. Trimming removed 6 bases from V and 7 bases from J, with 10 bases in between. The CDR3 extends over 12 amino acids. V is TRBV12-3 or TRBV12-4 and J is TRBJ2-1; D might be TRBD2 (5 bases). This receptor was identified in an adult in good health. The starting material was peripheral blood, obtained on day 0 of AZD1222 vaccination. The CDR3 bases are TGTGCCAGCAGCCGAACTAGTAATGAGCAGTTCTTC. This encodes CASSRTSNEQFF.